The rows below give T cell receptor beta chains drawn from one sample of a study of cytomegalovirus exposure and HLA in healthy donors. Sequencing was performed with immunoSEQ multiplex PCR; in TCRdb, only in-frame clones are kept and a portion is missing. The table lists around 300,000 clones, approximately 84% of them singletons. Material for sequencing was PBMCs. The receptor set was obtained from a middle-aged woman in good health and CMV-seropositive. The CDR3 runs from the conserved cysteine through the conserved F or W. Fields, in order: V gene, D gene, J gene, clone size, CDR3 protein, CDR3 DNA. A D gene is named only where the DNA matches it firmly. A clone size is listed for some rows: how often the clone was seen (once, few, many), or a class if it is expanded.

TRBV4-3,TRBD1,TRBJ2-2,NA,CASSTSTGGATGELFF,TGCGCCAGCAGCACCTCGACAGGGGGGGCCACCGGGGAGCTGTTTTTT
TRBV7-3,NA,TRBJ2-5,once,CASSPLAARETQYF,TGTGCCAGCAGTCCCCTAGCTGCCCGAGAGACCCAGTACTTC
TRBV7-9,TRBD1,TRBJ2-3,NA,CASSFRDRGQDTQYF,TGTGCCAGCAGCTTTAGAGACAGGGGACAAGATACGCAGTATTTT
TRBV19,NA,TRBJ1-2,NA,CASSITGPINYGYTF,TGTGCCAGTAGTATCACAGGGCCGATTAACTATGGCTACACCTTC
TRBV2,TRBD2,TRBJ2-1,NA,CASSRLAGGYDEQFF,TGTGCCAGCAGCAGACTAGCGGGAGGTTACGATGAGCAGTTCTTC
TRBV15,TRBD2,TRBJ2-5,once,CATSRDRLAGETQYF,TGTGCCACCAGCAGAGATCGGCTAGCGGGAGAGACCCAGTACTTC
TRBV7-2,NA,TRBJ2-5,NA,CASSLGVRGETQYF,TGTGCCAGCAGCTTAGGGGTCCGGGGAGAGACCCAGTACTTC
TRBV18,NA,TRBJ2-3,once,CASSPGQSTDTQYF,TGTGCCAGCTCACCGGGCCAGAGCACAGATACGCAGTATTTT
TRBV29-1,TRBD1,TRBJ2-1,NA,CSVGQGAYNEQFF,TGCAGCGTTGGTCAGGGGGCTTACAATGAGCAGTTCTTC
TRBV28,NA,TRBJ1-6,NA,CASTGDSSYNSPLHF,TGTGCCAGCACGGGGGATAGCTCCTATAATTCACCCCTCCACTTT
TRBV2,NA,TRBJ1-4,NA,CASRGQNRPLSLEKLFF,TGTGCCAGCCGTGGACAGAATCGCCCCCTGTCCCTGGAAAAACTGTTTTTT
TRBV28,TRBD2,TRBJ2-5,NA,CASSSGGETQYF,TGTGCCAGCAGTTCGGGGGGAGAGACCCAGTACTTC
TRBV11-2,TRBD1,TRBJ1-2,NA,CASSTPGQGFGYTF,TGTGCCAGCAGCACACCCGGACAGGGATTCGGCTACACCTTC
TRBV15,NA,TRBJ1-6,NA,CATSRGAGVSSPLHF,TGTGCCACCAGCAGAGGGGCAGGGGTATCTTCACCCCTCCACTTT
TRBV7-9,NA,TRBJ1-1,NA,CASSLETTLNTEAFF,TGTGCCAGCAGCCTAGAAACGACACTTAACACTGAAGCTTTCTTT
TRBV11-3,TRBD1,TRBJ2-5,once,CASSSEGQVMETQYF,TGTGCCAGCAGCTCTGAGGGACAGGTCATGGAGACCCAGTACTTC
TRBV6-5,NA,TRBJ2-5,NA,CASSLVGHKETQYF,TGTGCCAGCAGTCTAGTGGGGCATAAAGAGACCCAGTACTTC
TRBV19,NA,TRBJ1-1,NA,CASSIVLNTEAFF,TGTGCCAGTAGTATCGTTCTGAACACTGAAGCTTTCTTT
TRBV5-1,TRBD1,TRBJ2-3,NA,CASSLATGWADTQYF,TGCGCCAGCAGCTTGGCGACAGGGTGGGCAGATACGCAGTATTTT
TRBV5-1,NA,TRBJ2-7,NA,CASSFSYEQYF,TGCGCCAGCAGCTTCTCCTACGAGCAGTACTTC
TRBV5-8,TRBD1,TRBJ1-2,NA,CASSPGQAPRSYGYTF,TGTGCCAGCAGCCCGGGACAGGCCCCGCGGAGCTATGGCTACACCTTC
TRBV5-1,TRBD2,TRBJ2-5,NA,CASTPSTSGRETQYF,TGCGCCAGCACCCCGTCAACTAGCGGGAGAGAGACCCAGTACTTC
TRBV7-3,NA,TRBJ1-1,few,CASSLSRDSEAFF,TGTGCCAGCAGCTTAAGCCGTGACAGTGAAGCTTTCTTT
TRBV9,NA,TRBJ2-3,NA,CASSVVPGATDTQYF,TGTGCCAGCAGCGTAGTACCAGGGGCCACAGATACGCAGTATTTT
TRBV5-6,NA,TRBJ2-2,NA,CASSLVGMHTGELFF,TGTGCCAGCAGCTTGGTCGGGATGCACACCGGGGAGCTGTTTTTT
TRBV11-2,NA,TRBJ1-3,NA,CASSLESGSISGNTIYF,TGTGCCAGCAGCTTAGAGTCGGGGAGCATTTCTGGAAACACCATATATTTT
TRBV19,NA,TRBJ2-2,NA,CASSIGVGHTGELFF,TGTGCCAGTAGTATAGGGGTGGGGCACACCGGGGAGCTGTTTTTT
TRBV19,TRBD1,TRBJ1-4,NA,CASSTTYGTGVNEKLFF,TGTGCCAGTAGTACAACCTACGGGACAGGAGTCAATGAAAAACTGTTTTTT
TRBV9,TRBD1,TRBJ2-7,NA,CASSVGGTGVYEQYF,TGTGCCAGCAGCGTAGGGGGGACAGGGGTCTACGAGCAGTACTTC
TRBV2,NA,TRBJ2-7,few,CASSDQVQGLPYF,TGTGCCAGCAGTGATCAAGTACAGGGTCTCCCGTACTTC
TRBV9,NA,TRBJ1-2,few,CASSVDGSYGYTF,TGTGCCAGCAGCGTAGACGGGAGCTATGGCTACACCTTC
TRBV7-9,NA,TRBJ1-5,NA,CASSLGGRGNQPQHF,TGTGCCAGCAGCTTAGGGGGGAGGGGCAATCAGCCCCAGCATTTT
TRBV30,TRBD1,TRBJ2-3,NA,CAWRRTGQDTQYF,TGTGCCTGGAGGCGGACAGGTCAGGATACGCAGTATTTT
TRBV15,TRBD2,TRBJ2-3,NA,CATSRGGLPSTDTQYF,TGTGCCACCAGCAGAGGGGGACTACCTAGCACAGATACGCAGTATTTT
TRBV27,TRBD1,TRBJ1-4,NA,CASGTRGRKEKLFF,TGTGCCAGCGGAACCAGGGGGCGGAAGGAAAAACTGTTTTTT
TRBV5-4,TRBD2,TRBJ2-1,NA,CASSFRAGGYNEQFF,TGTGCCAGCAGCTTTAGAGCGGGAGGGTACAATGAGCAGTTCTTC
TRBV30,NA,TRBJ1-2,NA,CAWSVWSECHF,TGTGCCTGGAGTGTATGGTCCGAGTGCCACTTC
TRBV7-9,TRBD1,TRBJ1-2,few,CASNKDRGHF,TGTGCCAGCAACAAGGACAGGGGACACTTC
TRBV6-1,NA,TRBJ2-3,NA,CASSPRLVADTQYF,TGTGCCAGCAGTCCACGACTAGTGGCAGATACGCAGTATTTT
TRBV7-2,TRBD1,TRBJ2-7,few,CASSLRQGDTYEQYF,TGTGCCAGCAGCCTTCGACAGGGGGATACCTACGAGCAGTACTTC
TRBV28,NA,TRBJ1-1,NA,CASSLSGGAWNTEAFF,TGTGCCAGCAGTTTGTCGGGGGGCGCCTGGAACACTGAAGCTTTCTTT
TRBV5-1,TRBD1,TRBJ2-3,once,CASGGTGKKGGTDTQYF,TGCGCCAGCGGTGGGACAGGGAAGAAGGGCGGCACAGATACGCAGTATTTT
TRBV28,TRBD1,TRBJ2-7,NA,CASSVTRGRVGEQYF,TGTGCCAGCAGTGTCACCAGGGGGCGGGTTGGCGAGCAGTACTTC
TRBV30,NA,TRBJ2-7,NA,CAWKWGRDSEQYF,TGTGCCTGGAAGTGGGGGCGGGACAGCGAGCAGTACTTC
TRBV7-3,TRBD1,TRBJ2-1,NA,CASSGQAGELQGEQFF,TGTGCCAGCAGCGGACAGGCAGGGGAGCTACAGGGTGAGCAGTTCTTC
TRBV6-1,TRBD1,TRBJ2-7,once,CASSEVRQGYEQYF,TGTGCCAGCAGTGAAGTAAGACAGGGGTACGAGCAGTACTTC
TRBV4-3,TRBD2,TRBJ2-5,NA,CASSQGETSGQETQYF,TGCGCCAGCAGCCAGGGAGAGACTAGCGGCCAAGAGACCCAGTACTTC
TRBV2,NA,TRBJ2-1,NA,CASRRLVNEQFF,TGTGCCAGCAGGCGACTAGTAAATGAGCAGTTCTTC
TRBV7-6,TRBD2,TRBJ2-7,NA,CASSRQPLSGSYEQYF,TGTGCCAGCAGCCGTCAACCCCTTAGCGGGAGCTACGAGCAGTACTTC
TRBV30,NA,TRBJ2-1,few,CAWSEGVSSYNEQFF,TGTGCCTGGAGTGAGGGGGTGAGCTCCTACAATGAGCAGTTCTTC